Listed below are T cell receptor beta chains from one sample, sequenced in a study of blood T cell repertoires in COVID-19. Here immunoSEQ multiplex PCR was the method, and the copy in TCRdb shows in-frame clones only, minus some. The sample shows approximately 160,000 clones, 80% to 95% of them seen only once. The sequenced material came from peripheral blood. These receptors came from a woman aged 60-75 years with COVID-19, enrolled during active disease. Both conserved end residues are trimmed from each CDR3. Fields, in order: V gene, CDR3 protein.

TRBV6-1 ASSPGTGARQPQH
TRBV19 ASSLGPGQGGPDTQY
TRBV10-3 AIRLGQEANTEAF
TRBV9 ASSPPTNNEQF
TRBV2 ASSGGQGTNEKLF
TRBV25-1 ASSAIRGGYT
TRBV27 ASTLGTGMTPLH
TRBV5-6 ASSLGRDTEAF
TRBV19 ASSDRGLGYT
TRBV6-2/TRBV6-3 ASSGQARDEQY
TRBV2 ASSEGKGMSSYNEQF
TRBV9 ASSVVGDGYT
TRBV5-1 ASSGTGGPSETQY
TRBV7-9 ASSGTTGFNEKLF
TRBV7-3 ASSLMGGEQY
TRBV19 ASSIFGGTASGYT
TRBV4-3 ASSQPLGTLNTGELF
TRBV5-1 ASSKDTQYTEAF